The entry below gives a single TCR beta chain sequence along with its context. Its antigen is currently unknown. Germline-derived CDR1 and CDR2 are MNHEY and SVGAGI. Trimming removed 3 bases at V and 1 base at J, with 10 bases between. The length of the CDR3 is 15 residues. These data originate in a study of shared clonotypes between healthy human individuals. Background on the study: Each donor contributed plates that comprised three CD4 naive, three CD4 memory, two CD8 naive and one CD8 memory. Overall study findings and caveats: Specimens sampled were limited to blood, with tissue repertoires likely differing. Naive subsets usually exceeded memory subsets in estimated richness.

Deep-level running was used for the assay. The assay was immunoSEQ multiplex PCR, and TCRdb's table has in-frame clones only and misses some. This sample has 950,000 to 1,100,000 clones, with around 75% found just once. The chain employs TRBV6-5 and TRBJ1-5, with D possibly being TRBD1 (6 bases). Sequencing input: memory CD4+ T cells sorted from blood. Subset noted: CD45RA-negative fraction. The TCR originated in a man between 18 and 35 years old in good health. CDR3 sequence (DNA): TGTGCCAGCAGTTATGGGGGGGCGAGCAATCAGCCCCAGCATTTT. Translating gives CASSYGGASNQPQHF.